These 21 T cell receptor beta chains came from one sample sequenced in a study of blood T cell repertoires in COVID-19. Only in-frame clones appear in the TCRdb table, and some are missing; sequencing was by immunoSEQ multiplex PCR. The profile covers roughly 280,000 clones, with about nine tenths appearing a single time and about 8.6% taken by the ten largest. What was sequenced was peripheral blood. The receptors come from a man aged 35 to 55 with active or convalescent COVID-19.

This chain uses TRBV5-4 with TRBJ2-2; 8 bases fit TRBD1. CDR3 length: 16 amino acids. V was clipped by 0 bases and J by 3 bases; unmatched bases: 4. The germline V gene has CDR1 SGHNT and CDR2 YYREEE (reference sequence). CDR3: CASSLDGQGHTGELFF. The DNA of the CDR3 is TGTGCCAGCAGCTTGGACGGACAGGGCCACACCGGGGAGCTGTTTTTT.

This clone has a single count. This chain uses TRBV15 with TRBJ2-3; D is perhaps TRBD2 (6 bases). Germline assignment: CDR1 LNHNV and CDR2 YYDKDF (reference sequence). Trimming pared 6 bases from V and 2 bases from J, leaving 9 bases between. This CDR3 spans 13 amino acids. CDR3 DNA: TGTGCCACCAGGAGGGACTTCACAGATACGCAGTATTTT. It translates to CATRRDFTDTQYF.

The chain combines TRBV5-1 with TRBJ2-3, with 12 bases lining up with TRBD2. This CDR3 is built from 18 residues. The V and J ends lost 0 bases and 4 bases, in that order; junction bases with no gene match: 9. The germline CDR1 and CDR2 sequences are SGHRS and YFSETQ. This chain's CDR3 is CASSLASSSGRAADTQYF. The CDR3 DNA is TGCGCCAGCAGCTTGGCCAGTTCTAGCGGGAGGGCCGCAGATACGCAGTATTTT.

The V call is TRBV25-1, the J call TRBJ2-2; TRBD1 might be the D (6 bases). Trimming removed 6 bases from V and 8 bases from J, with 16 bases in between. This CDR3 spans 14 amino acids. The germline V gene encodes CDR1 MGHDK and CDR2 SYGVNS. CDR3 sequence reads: CASSPTGAGGELFF. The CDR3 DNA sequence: TGTGCCAGCAGCCCGACAGGTGCCGGAGGGGAGCTGTTTTTT.

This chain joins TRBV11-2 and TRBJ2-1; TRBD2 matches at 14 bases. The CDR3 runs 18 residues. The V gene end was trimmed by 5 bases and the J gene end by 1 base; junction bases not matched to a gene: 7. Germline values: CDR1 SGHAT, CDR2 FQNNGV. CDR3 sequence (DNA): TGTGCCAGCAGCCCAGGACTAGCGGGGGGTCTATCCTACAATGAGCAGTTCTTC. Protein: CASSPGLAGGLSYNEQFF.

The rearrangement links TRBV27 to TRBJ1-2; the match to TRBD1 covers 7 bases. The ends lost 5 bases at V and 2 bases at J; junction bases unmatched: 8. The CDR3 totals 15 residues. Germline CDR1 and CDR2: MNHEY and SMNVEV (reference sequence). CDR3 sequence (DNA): TGTGCCAGCAGTCCCAGCCCACAGGGGAACTATGGCTACACCTTC. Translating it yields CASSPSPQGNYGYTF.

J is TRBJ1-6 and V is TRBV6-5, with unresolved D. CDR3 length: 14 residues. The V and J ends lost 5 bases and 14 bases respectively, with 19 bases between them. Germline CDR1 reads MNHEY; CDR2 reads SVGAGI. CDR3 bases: TGTGCCAGCAGTCCCAAGGCGGGAACCGGGGCCCTCCACTTT. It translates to CASSPKAGTGALHF.

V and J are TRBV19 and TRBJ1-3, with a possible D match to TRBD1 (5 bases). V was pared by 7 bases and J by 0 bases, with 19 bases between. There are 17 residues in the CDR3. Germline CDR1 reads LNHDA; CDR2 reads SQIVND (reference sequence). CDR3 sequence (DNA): TGTGCCAGTACCCCCTATAAGGGGCCCTCCTCTGGAAACACCATATATTTT. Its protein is CASTPYKGPSSGNTIYF.

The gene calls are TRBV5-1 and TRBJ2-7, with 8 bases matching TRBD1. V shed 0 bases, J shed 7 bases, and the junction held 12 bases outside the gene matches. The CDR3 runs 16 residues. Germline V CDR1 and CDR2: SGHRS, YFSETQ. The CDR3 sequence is CASSLGLIQGAEEQYF. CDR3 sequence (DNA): TGCGCCAGCAGCTTGGGGTTGATTCAGGGGGCGGAAGAGCAGTACTTC.

The CDR3 nucleotides read TGTGCCAGCAGCCTTGACAGGTCCCTCTACGAGCAGTACTTC. Its translation: CASSLDRSLYEQYF. The J gene is TRBJ2-7, the V gene TRBV5-4, with a tentative D call TRBD1 (6 bases). The CDR3 has 14 amino acids. CDR1 is SGHNT, CDR2 YYREEE, per germline (reference sequence). V lost 4 bases to trimming and J lost 3 bases, with 14 bases between them.

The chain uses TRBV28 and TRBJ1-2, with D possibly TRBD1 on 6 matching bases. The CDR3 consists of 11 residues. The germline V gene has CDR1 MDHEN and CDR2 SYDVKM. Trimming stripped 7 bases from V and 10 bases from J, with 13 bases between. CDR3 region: CASTRDNLYTF. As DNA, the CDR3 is TGTGCCAGCACCAGGGACAACCTCTACACCTTC.

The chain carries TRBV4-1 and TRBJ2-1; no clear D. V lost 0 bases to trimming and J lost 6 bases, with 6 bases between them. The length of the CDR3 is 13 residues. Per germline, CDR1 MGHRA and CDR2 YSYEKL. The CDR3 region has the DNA TGCGCCAGCAGCCAAGAGGCGGCCAATGAGCAGTTCTTC. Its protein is CASSQEAANEQFF.

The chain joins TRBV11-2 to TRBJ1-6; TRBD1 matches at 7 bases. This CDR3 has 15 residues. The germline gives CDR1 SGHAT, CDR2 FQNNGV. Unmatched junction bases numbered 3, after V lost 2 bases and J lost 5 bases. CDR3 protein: CASSLPQGDNSPLHF. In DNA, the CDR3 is TGTGCCAGCAGCTTACCTCAGGGGGATAATTCACCCCTCCACTTT.

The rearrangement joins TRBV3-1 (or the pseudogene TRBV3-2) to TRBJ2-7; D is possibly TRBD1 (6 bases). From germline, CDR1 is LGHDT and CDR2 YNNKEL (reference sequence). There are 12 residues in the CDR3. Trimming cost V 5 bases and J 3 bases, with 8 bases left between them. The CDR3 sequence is CASSNRVYEQYF. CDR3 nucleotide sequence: TGTGCCAGCAGCAACAGGGTCTACGAGCAGTACTTC.

The chain's CDR3 is CASSKPSGTGQLIWTGELFF. The CDR3 nucleotides are TGTGCCAGCAGCAAACCAAGTGGGACAGGGCAGTTGATTTGGACCGGGGAGCTGTTTTTT. This chain uses TRBV21-1 with TRBJ2-2; the table's D call of TRBD1 was not tested on the DNA. TRBV21-1 is flagged as a pseudogene. This CDR3 region has 20 residues.

CDR3 amino acids: CASSKDSSLFYNEQFF. CDR3 nucleotides: TGTGCCAGCAGCAAAGACAGTTCCCTCTTCTACAATGAGCAGTTCTTC. The chain uses TRBV5-4 and TRBJ2-1; the D gene is possibly TRBD1 (5 bases). The germline V and J ends were trimmed by 4 bases and 3 bases, with 17 bases remaining between them. The V gene's germline CDR1 is SGHNT and CDR2 YYREEE (reference sequence). The length of the CDR3 is 16 residues.

The CDR3 spells CASSLTGVTEAFF. The DNA of the CDR3 is TGTGCCAGCAGCTTAACAGGGGTCACTGAAGCTTTCTTT. The rearrangement uses TRBV5-5 and TRBJ1-1; 7 bases fit TRBD1. Germline V gene lookup returns CDR1 SGHKS and CDR2 YYEKEE (reference sequence). V was clipped by 2 bases and J by 4 bases; unmatched bases: 2. The CDR3 has 13 residues.

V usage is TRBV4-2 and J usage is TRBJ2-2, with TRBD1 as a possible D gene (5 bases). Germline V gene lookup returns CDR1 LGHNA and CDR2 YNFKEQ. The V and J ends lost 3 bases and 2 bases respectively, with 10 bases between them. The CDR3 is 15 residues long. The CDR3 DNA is TGTGCCAGCAGCCACCGCAGGGAAAACACCGGGGAGCTGTTTTTT. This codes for CASSHRRENTGELFF.

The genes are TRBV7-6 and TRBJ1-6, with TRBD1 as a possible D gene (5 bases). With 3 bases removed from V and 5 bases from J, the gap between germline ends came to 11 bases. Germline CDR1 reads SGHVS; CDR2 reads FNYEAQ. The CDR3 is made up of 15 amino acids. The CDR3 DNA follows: TGTGCCAGCAGCTTTGACAGAACCAATAATTCACCCCTCCACTTT. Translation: CASSFDRTNNSPLHF.

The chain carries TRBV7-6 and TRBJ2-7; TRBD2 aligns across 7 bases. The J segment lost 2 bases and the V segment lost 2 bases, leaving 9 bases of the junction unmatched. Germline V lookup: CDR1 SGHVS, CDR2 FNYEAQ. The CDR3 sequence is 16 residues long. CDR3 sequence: CASSLLGIAGAYEQYF. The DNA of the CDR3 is TGTGCCAGCAGCTTACTGGGGATAGCGGGTGCCTACGAGCAGTACTTC.

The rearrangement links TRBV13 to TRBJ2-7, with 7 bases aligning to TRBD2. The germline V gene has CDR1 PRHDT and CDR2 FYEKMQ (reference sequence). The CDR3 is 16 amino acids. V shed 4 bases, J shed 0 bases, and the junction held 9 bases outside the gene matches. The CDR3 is CASSSLLGGGSYEQYF. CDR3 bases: TGTGCCAGCAGCTCCCTCCTTGGGGGGGGCTCCTACGAGCAGTACTTC.